Reported below is one TCR beta chain. Antigen: not known. A much bigger clone sits one base away, suggesting this may be a read error. This sample stems from a study of breast tumors, draining lymph nodes, adjacent tissues. Breast cancer patients provided tissue from their axillary draining lymph nodes. Whole-study findings and limits: Tumor repertoires ranked between lymph nodes and nontumor tissue in diversity, with V and J gene preferences. The data were judged consistent with most tumor T cells coming from lymph node and expanding in tumor.

This CDR3 is 12 amino acids long. CDR1 and CDR2 (germline): MDHEN, SYDVKM. V lost 11 bases and J 0 bases, leaving 7 bases between the germline ends. In TCRdb, the multiplex PCR reads were re-called with MiXCR into one record per CDR3 protein. Here the sample spans about 230,000 distinct CDR3 sequences, about 30% being singletons. This receptor was taken from a female donor with breast cancer. Some clones in this sample may be carry-over from other donors' samples. The gene calls are TRBV28 and TRBJ1-4, with D hard to call. The source material was axillary lymph node tissue. The CDR3 region has the DNA TGTGCCGGCACAACAACTAATGAAAAACTGTTTTTT. It encodes CAGTTTNEKLFF.